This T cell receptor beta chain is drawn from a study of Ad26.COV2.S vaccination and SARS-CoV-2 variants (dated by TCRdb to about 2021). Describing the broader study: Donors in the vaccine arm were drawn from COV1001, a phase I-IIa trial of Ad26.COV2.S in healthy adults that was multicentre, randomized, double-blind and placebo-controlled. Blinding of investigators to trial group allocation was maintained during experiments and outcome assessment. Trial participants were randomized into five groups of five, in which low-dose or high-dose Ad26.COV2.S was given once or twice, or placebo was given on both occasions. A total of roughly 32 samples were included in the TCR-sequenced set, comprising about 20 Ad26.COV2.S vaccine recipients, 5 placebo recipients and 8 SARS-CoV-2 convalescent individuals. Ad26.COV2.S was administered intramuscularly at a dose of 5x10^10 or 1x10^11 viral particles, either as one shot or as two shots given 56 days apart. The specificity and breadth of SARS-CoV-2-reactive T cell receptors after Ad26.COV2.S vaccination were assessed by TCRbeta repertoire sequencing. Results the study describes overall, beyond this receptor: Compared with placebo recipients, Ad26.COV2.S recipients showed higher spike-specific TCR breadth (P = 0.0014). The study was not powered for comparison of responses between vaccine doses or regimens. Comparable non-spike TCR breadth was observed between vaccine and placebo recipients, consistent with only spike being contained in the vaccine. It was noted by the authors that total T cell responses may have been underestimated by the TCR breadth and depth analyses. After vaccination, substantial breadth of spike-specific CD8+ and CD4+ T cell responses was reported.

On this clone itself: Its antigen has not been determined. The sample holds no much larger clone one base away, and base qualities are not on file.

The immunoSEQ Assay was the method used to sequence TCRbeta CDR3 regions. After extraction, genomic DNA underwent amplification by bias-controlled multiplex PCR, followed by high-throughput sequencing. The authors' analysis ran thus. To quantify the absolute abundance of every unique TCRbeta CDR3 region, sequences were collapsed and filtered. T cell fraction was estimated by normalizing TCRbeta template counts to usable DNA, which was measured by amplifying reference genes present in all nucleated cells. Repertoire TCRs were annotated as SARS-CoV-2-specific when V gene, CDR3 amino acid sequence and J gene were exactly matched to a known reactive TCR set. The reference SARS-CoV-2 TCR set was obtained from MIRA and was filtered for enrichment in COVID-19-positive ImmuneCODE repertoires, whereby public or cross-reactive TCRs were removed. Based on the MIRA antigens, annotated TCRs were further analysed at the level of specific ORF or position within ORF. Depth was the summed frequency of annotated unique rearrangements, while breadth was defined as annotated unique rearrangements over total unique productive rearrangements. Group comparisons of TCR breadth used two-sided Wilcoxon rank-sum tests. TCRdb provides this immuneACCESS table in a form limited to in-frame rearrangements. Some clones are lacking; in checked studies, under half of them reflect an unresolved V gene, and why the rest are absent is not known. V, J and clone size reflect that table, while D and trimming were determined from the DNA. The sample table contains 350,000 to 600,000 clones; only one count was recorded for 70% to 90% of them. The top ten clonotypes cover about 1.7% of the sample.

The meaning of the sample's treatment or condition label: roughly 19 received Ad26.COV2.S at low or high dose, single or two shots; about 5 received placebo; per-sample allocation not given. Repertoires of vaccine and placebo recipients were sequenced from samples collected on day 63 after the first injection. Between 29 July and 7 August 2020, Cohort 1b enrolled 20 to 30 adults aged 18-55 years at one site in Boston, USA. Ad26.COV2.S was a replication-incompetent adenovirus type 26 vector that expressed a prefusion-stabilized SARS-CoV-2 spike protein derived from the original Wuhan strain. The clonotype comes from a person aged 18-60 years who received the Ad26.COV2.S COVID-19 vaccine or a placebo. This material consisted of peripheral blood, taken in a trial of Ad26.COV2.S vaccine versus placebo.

The sequenced DNA: TGTGCCAGCAGTTTATGGACAGGGGATGCCTACGAGCAGTACTTC. Translated, it gives CASSLWTGDAYEQYF. The sequence is built from TRBV27 and TRBJ2-7; 9 of the junction bases match TRBD1. The germline V gene (reference sequence) provides CDR1 MNHEY and CDR2 SMNVEV. The V end gives up 1 base and the J end 2 bases, leaving 3 bases in the junction not matched to a gene. The cysteine opens and the phenylalanine closes a CDR3 of 15 amino acids. The only DNA kept is the CDR3, 45 bases in frame from the first base.